Shown below are 30 T cell receptor beta chains from a single sample sequenced in a study of OX40 agonist ivuxolimab in advanced cancers. Data came from immunoSEQ multiplex PCR; TCRdb stores just in-frame clones and leaves some out. The sample lists fewer than 120,000 clones, about 92% occurring once. The sample consisted of CD4+ or CD8+ T cells sorted from blood, taken in a trial of the OX40 agonist ivuxolimab. These receptors came from an adult with an advanced solid tumor such as melanoma, head and neck, liver or kidney cancer.

The chain recombines TRBV6-5 with TRBJ2-3; D is possibly TRBD1 or TRBD2 (6 bases each). From germline, CDR1 is MNHEY and CDR2 SVGAGI. The V gene lost 8 bases and the J gene lost 6 bases, with 9 bases spanning the gap. The CDR3 runs 11 residues. CDR3 DNA: TGTGCCAGCCGGAGGGGGGATACGCAGTATTTT. It is translated as CASRRGDTQYF.

The chain couples TRBV29-1 to TRBJ2-5; 12 bases map to TRBD1. Germline CDR1 is SQVTM and CDR2 is ANQGSEA. V dropped 7 bases and J dropped 5; count of bases not matched to a gene: 8. This CDR3 spans 14 amino acids. The DNA for the CDR3 is TGCAGCGCCCCCGGGACAGGGGGCGTCGAGACCCAGTACTTC. It encodes CSAPGTGGVETQYF.

V gene TRBV5-1 combines with J gene TRBJ1-1, with D perhaps matching TRBD1 (6 bases). V lost 0 bases, J lost 10 bases, and 10 bases lay in between. The CDR3 loop spans 12 amino acids. Germline CDR1 and CDR2: SGHRS and YFSETQ. The CDR3 sequence: CASSLDTGRAFF. CDR3 nucleotides: TGCGCCAGCAGCTTGGACACAGGGAGAGCTTTCTTT.

J is TRBJ1-1 and V is TRBV5-4; perhaps TRBD1 as D (5 bases). Germline V gene lookup returns CDR1 SGHNT and CDR2 YYREEE (reference sequence). This CDR3 region has 12 residues. V lost 4 bases and J 6 bases, leaving 10 bases between the germline ends. The CDR3 sequence is CASSHGGAEAFF. CDR3 sequence (DNA): TGTGCCAGCAGCCACGGGGGAGCTGAAGCTTTCTTT.

The chain recombines TRBV7-3 with TRBJ1-6; D perhaps matches TRBD1 (5 bases). CDR1 is SGHTA and CDR2 is FQGTGA in the germline V gene. This CDR3 contains 15 residues. The V end lost 1 base, the J end lost 9 bases, and 13 bases lay between the germline ends. CDR3 residues: CASSLRGELGSPLHF. Written as DNA, the CDR3 is TGTGCCAGCAGCTTAAGGGGGGAGTTGGGTTCACCCCTCCACTTT.

This clone was seen a single time. V usage is TRBV6-1 and J usage is TRBJ1-2; D not resolved. CDR3 size: 11 residues. The V gene's germline CDR1 is MNHNS and CDR2 SASEGT. V shed 4 bases and J shed 4 bases, with 4 bases lying between them. CDR3 amino acids: CASSGLYGYTF. The CDR3 nucleotides read TGTGCCAGCAGTGGCCTCTATGGCTACACCTTC.

The sample holds one count of this clone. The chain employs TRBV11-2 and TRBJ2-3, with D possibly matching TRBD1 (5 bases). The CDR3 runs to 14 residues. Germline V gene lookup returns CDR1 SGHAT and CDR2 FQNNGV. Trimming left V 5 bases short and J 0 bases short, with 9 bases between. The CDR3 DNA reads as TGTGCCAGCAGCCACAGGTTTAGCACAGATACGCAGTATTTT. Its protein product is CASSHRFSTDTQYF. Based on the CDR3 plus reference TRBV11-2 and TRBJ2-3, the full variable domain is EAGVAQSPRYKIIEKRQSVAFWCNPISGHATLYWYQQILGQGPKLLIQFQNNGVVDDSQLPKDRFSAERLKGVDSTLKIQPAKLEDSAVYLCASSHRFSTDTQYFGPGTRLTVL.

The rearrangement links TRBV6-1 to TRBJ1-5, with 7 bases fitting TRBD1. CDR1 and CDR2 (germline): MNHNS, SASEGT. The trim removed 3 bases at V and 4 bases at J, leaving 6 bases unmatched. The CDR3 length is 15 residues. The CDR3 region has the DNA TGTGCCAGCAGTGATAGGGGGCGCCGGAATCAGCCCCAGCATTTT. Residues: CASSDRGRRNQPQHF.

The chain is built from TRBV19 and TRBJ1-2; possible D gene TRBD1, 6 bases. With 7 bases removed from V and 4 bases from J, the gap between germline ends came to 13 bases. The CDR3 is made up of 13 amino acids. CDR1 is LNHDA, CDR2 SQIVND, per germline (reference sequence). Here the CDR3 DNA reads TGTGCCAGTACCCTGACAGGATCCTATGGCTACACCTTC. Translation: CASTLTGSYGYTF.

The chain joins TRBV28 to TRBJ1-5; 7 bases are shared with TRBD1. With V trimmed by 7 bases and J by 1 base, 16 bases remained unmatched. Germline V CDR1 and CDR2: MDHEN, SYDVKM. This CDR3 has 18 amino acids. The DNA for the CDR3 is TGTGCCAGCACCCGTCGGACAGGAGTTATTAGGAGCAATCAGCCCCAGCATTTT. This codes for CASTRRTGVIRSNQPQHF.

The genes are TRBV7-6 and TRBJ2-1, with D possibly matching TRBD2 (7 bases). Between the trimmed V and J ends, which lost 0 bases and 2 bases, there was a span of 8 bases. CDR1 and CDR2 from the germline V gene are SGHVS and FNYEAQ. The CDR3 is made up of 15 amino acids. The CDR3 loop is CASSLAGGPYNEQFF. CDR3 DNA: TGTGCCAGCAGCTTAGCGGGGGGGCCCTACAATGAGCAGTTCTTC.

J is TRBJ1-1 and V is TRBV28, with TRBD1 as a possible D gene (6 bases). The CDR3 is 18 amino acids. Trimming left V 2 bases short and J 1 base short, with 20 bases between. Per the germline V gene, CDR1 is MDHEN and CDR2 is SYDVKM. The CDR3, as DNA: TGTGCCAGCAGTTTACGGAGAACAGGGTTAAGGGGGAACACTGAAGCTTTCTTT. This gives the protein CASSLRRTGLRGNTEAFF.

The V and J genes are TRBV28 and TRBJ2-4; 7 nucleotides align to TRBD2. Germline V gene data show CDR1 as MDHEN and CDR2 as SYDVKM. The V and J ends lost 6 bases and 2 bases, in that order; junction bases with no gene match: 10. There are 16 residues in the CDR3. In DNA, the CDR3 is TGTGCCAGCAGCCAGACCGGGGGGATCTCCAAAAACATTCAGTACTTC. Protein product: CASSQTGGISKNIQYF.

This chain joins TRBV19 and TRBJ2-1; 10 bases are shared with TRBD2. CDR3 length: 15 residues. Trimming removed 2 bases from V and 9 bases from J; junction bases left unmatched: 7. Germline V gene data show CDR1 as LNHDA and CDR2 as SQIVND (reference sequence). The CDR3 reads CASSILAGEDGEQFF. As DNA, the CDR3 is TGTGCCAGTAGTATACTAGCGGGAGAGGACGGTGAGCAGTTCTTC.

The J gene is TRBJ2-2, the V gene TRBV4-3, with TRBD2 identical over 8 bases. The V gene's germline CDR1 is LGHNA and CDR2 YSLEER. V lost 4 bases and J lost 1; bases outside the gene matches: 5. The CDR3 totals 16 residues. The CDR3 loop reads CASSPLAGGNTGELFF. The CDR3 DNA is TGCGCCAGCAGCCCCCTTGCGGGGGGGAACACCGGGGAGCTGTTTTTT.

CDR3 in amino acids: CASSLVDSLNTEAFF. CDR3 DNA sequence: TGTGCCAGCAGCTTAGTTGACAGCTTGAACACTGAAGCTTTCTTT. This chain uses TRBV7-3 with TRBJ1-1; weak D call: TRBD1 (5 bases). The CDR3 extends over 15 amino acids. V was shortened by 2 bases and J by 0 bases, with 10 bases between the two germline ends. CDR1 SGHTA and CDR2 FQGTGA come from the germline V gene.

Only one count was recorded for this clone. The CDR3 DNA follows: TGTGCCAGCAGCTTAGGGACACTTGAAGCTTTCTTT. This gives the protein CASSLGTLEAFF. The V and J genes are TRBV7-9 and TRBJ1-1, with a weak D call TRBD1 (5 bases). V was cut by 1 base and J by 7 bases, with 7 bases left in between. The CDR3 is 12 amino acids. Germline V gene data show CDR1 as SEHNR and CDR2 as FQNEAQ (reference sequence).

The chain is built from TRBV19 and TRBJ2-2, with 7 bases fitting TRBD1. V dropped 6 bases and J dropped 3; count of bases not matched to a gene: 1. The CDR3 totals 13 residues. The germline V gene has CDR1 LNHDA and CDR2 SQIVND (reference sequence). CDR3 DNA sequence: TGTGCCAGTAGAGACAGGGACACCGGGGAGCTGTTTTTT. Translated: CASRDRDTGELFF.

The CDR3 nucleotides read TGTGCCAGCAGCTGGGACAGGGGGCCAGCTTTCTTT. Translating it yields CASSWDRGPAFF. The V and J genes are TRBV5-4 and TRBJ1-1; 12 bases are shared with TRBD1. CDR1 is SGHNT and CDR2 is YYREEE in the germline V gene (reference sequence). The CDR3 sequence is 12 residues long. The J segment lost 10 bases and the V segment lost 3 bases, leaving 1 base of the junction unmatched.

This sequence joins TRBV19 and TRBJ2-3; tentative D call: TRBD1 (5 bases). Germline V lookup: CDR1 LNHDA, CDR2 SQIVND (reference sequence). V shed 6 bases and J shed 1 base, with 14 bases lying between them. There are 15 residues in the CDR3. The CDR3 protein is CASSPSGARTDTQYF. CDR3 sequence (DNA): TGTGCCAGTAGCCCTAGTGGGGCCCGCACAGATACGCAGTATTTT.

J is TRBJ1-5 and V is TRBV18; D gene uncertain. Trimming stripped 5 bases from V and 5 bases from J, with 10 bases between. The CDR3 is 13 residues long. The germline V gene has CDR1 KGHSH and CDR2 LQKENI. The CDR3 sequence: CASSAYSDQPQHF. The CDR3 DNA is TGTGCCAGCTCAGCTTACTCGGATCAGCCCCAGCATTTT.

This chain links TRBV11-1 with TRBJ2-5; tentative D call: TRBD2 (5 bases). The germline CDR1 and CDR2 sequences are SGHAT and FQDESV (reference sequence). This CDR3 has 15 amino acids. The V and J ends lost 8 bases and 5 bases respectively, with 21 bases between them. In DNA form, the CDR3 reads TGTGCCAGCTCCGGGCCGAATCGAAGGAGGGAGACCCAGTACTTC. It specifies CASSGPNRRRETQYF.

CDR3 in amino acids: CASSPFLGGGSTDTQYF. CDR3 bases: TGTGCCAGCAGCCCCTTTTTGGGGGGAGGTAGCACAGATACGCAGTATTTT. The chain has TRBV14 and TRBJ2-3; possibly TRBD2 for D (6 bases). Germline loops: CDR1 SGHDN, CDR2 FVKESK. CDR3 length: 17 amino acids. V lost 4 bases, J lost 0 bases, and 17 bases lay in between.

The V and J genes are TRBV30 and TRBJ2-5, with D maybe TRBD2 (5 bases). The CDR3 is made up of 14 amino acids. V gave up 8 bases and J gave up 4 bases, with 20 bases separating them. Per the germline V gene, CDR1 is GTSNPN and CDR2 is SVGIG (reference sequence). CDR3 amino acids: CALFEGRWGETQYF. The DNA for the CDR3 is TGTGCCCTGTTTGAAGGGAGATGGGGAGAGACCCAGTACTTC.

The genes are TRBV6-5 and TRBJ2-7, with no clear D. In germline, CDR1 is MNHEY, CDR2 SVGAGI. The CDR3 totals 15 residues. The V gene lost 6 bases and the J gene lost 1 base, with 16 bases spanning the gap. CDR3 bases: TGTGCCAGCAGCGCCCGGGCCGGGCCTTCCTACGAGCAGTACTTC. Translation: CASSARAGPSYEQYF.

V and J are TRBV18 and TRBJ1-5, with D uncertain. Germline values: CDR1 KGHSH, CDR2 LQKENI. V lost 4 bases to trimming and J lost 3 bases, with 10 bases between them. The length of the CDR3 is 14 residues. The CDR3 loop is CASSLGSLNQPQHF. CDR3 DNA: TGTGCCAGCTCACTAGGGTCACTCAATCAGCCCCAGCATTTT.

This chain connects TRBV2 to TRBJ1-2; 9 nucleotides align to TRBD1. Germline CDR1 and CDR2: SNHLY and FYNNEI. V shed 4 bases, J shed 2 bases, and the junction held 5 bases outside the gene matches. The CDR3 has 15 residues. The CDR3 DNA follows: TGTGCCAGCAGTGCTCCCGGGACAGGGAACTATGGCTACACCTTC. Protein sequence: CASSAPGTGNYGYTF.

The rearrangement joins TRBV28 to TRBJ1-2; no clear D. V was shortened by 6 bases and J by 7 bases, with 21 bases between the two germline ends. Per the germline V gene, CDR1 is MDHEN and CDR2 is SYDVKM. This CDR3 has 15 residues. CDR3 nucleotides: TGTGCCAGCAGGAGGGTGGGAAGAACACGAGGTGGCTACACCTTC. This gives the protein CASRRVGRTRGGYTF.

The chain links TRBV6-6 to TRBJ2-7; 15 nucleotides line up with TRBD2. V trimming: 9 bases; J trimming: 7 bases; junction bases outside the gene matches: 10. This CDR3 has 15 residues. The germline V gene has CDR1 MNHNY and CDR2 SVGAGI (reference sequence). CDR3 sequence reads: CASRTSGRASGEQYF. The CDR3 DNA follows: TGTGCCAGTAGGACTAGCGGGAGGGCCTCGGGGGAGCAGTACTTC.

The gene calls are TRBV12-2 and TRBJ2-5; the table names TRBD1, a call not compared with the DNA. Judging by the DNA end, TRBJ2-7 fits better; the J call may be wrong. TRBV12-2 is a pseudogene locus. The CDR3 is 16 amino acids. The CDR3 reads CASRRAPGTGPGEQYF. CDR3 DNA sequence: TGTGCAAGTCGCCGAGCCCCAGGGACAGGACCCGGCGAGCAGTACTTC.